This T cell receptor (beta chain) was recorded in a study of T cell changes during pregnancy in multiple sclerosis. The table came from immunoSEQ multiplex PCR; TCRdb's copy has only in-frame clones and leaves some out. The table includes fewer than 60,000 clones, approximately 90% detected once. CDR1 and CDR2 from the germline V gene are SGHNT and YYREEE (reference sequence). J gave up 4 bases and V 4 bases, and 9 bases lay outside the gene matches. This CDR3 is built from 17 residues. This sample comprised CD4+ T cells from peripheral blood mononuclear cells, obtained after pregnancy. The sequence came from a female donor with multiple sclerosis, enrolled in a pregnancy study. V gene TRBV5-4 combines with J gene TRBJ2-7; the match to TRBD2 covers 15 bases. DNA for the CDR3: TGTGCCAGCAGCCCCGGACTAGCGGGAGGGCCGGGGTACGAGCAGTACTTC. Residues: CASSPGLAGGPGYEQYF.